The T cell receptor (beta chain) under discussion was sequenced for a study of cytotoxic CD8 clonotypes in ibrutinib-treated CLL. About this clone itself: Its antigen is as yet unknown.

Study results and limitations: An increase in clonality occurred at ibrutinib response, followed by a return toward baseline at progression. Contraction or stability on treatment characterized the public clonotypes, which were uncommon. Baseline clonality, above age-matched healthy donor levels, tracked circulating CD8+ T-cell counts.

TCR beta libraries used about 1.9 micrograms of DNA from cryopreserved PBMCs. Clones were read by immunoSEQ multiplex PCR, and TCRdb kept only the in-frame ones, dropping some. Here the sample spans around 310,000 clones, more than 65% being singletons. The length of the CDR3 is 16 residues. Trimming left V 2 bases short and J 2 bases short, with 15 bases between. Looked up from germline, CDR1 is SEHNR and CDR2 is FQNEAQ (reference sequence). The rearrangement uses TRBV7-9 and TRBJ1-2, with D possibly matching TRBD1 (6 bases). Material: PBMCs, obtained before ibrutinib treatment. This clonotype originated in a human donor with chronic lymphocytic leukemia. The chain's CDR3 is CASSLFVGTPNYGYTF. The CDR3 DNA sequence: TGTGCCAGCAGCTTATTCGTGGGGACACCGAACTATGGCTACACCTTC.